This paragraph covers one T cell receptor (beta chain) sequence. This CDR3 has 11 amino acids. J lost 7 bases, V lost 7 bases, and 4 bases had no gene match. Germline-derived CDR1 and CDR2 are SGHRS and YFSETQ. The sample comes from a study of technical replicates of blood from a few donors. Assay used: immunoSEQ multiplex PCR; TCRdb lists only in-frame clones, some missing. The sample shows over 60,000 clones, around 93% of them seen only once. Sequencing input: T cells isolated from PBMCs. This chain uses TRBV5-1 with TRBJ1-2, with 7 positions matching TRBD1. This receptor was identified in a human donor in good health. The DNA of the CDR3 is TGCGCCAGCCGACAGGGAACTGGCTACACCTTC. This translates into CASRQGTGYTF.